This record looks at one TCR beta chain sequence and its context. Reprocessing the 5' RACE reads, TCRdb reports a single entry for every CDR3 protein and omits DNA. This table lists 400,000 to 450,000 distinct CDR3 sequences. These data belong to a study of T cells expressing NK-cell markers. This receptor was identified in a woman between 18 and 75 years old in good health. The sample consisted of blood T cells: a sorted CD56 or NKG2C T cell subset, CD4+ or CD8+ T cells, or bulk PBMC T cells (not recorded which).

The CDR3 protein is CSARYRRGPHEQYF. The gene calls are TRBV20-1 and TRBJ2-7; TCRdb gives TRBD1 as the D gene, but with no DNA this cannot be confirmed. The CDR3 extends over 14 amino acids. Per the germline V gene, CDR1 is DFQATT and CDR2 is SNEGSKA (reference sequence).